The 14 T cell receptor beta chains below all came from one sample that was sequenced in a study of OX40 agonist ivuxolimab in advanced cancers. The repertoire was sequenced with immunoSEQ multiplex PCR; TCRdb's copy has only in-frame clones and lacks some. The data contain some 87,000 clones, over 85% of them singletons. Material: CD4+ or CD8+ T cells sorted from blood, obtained in a trial of the OX40 agonist ivuxolimab. These receptors came from an adult with an advanced solid tumor such as melanoma, head and neck, liver or kidney cancer.

A single count supports this clone. V is TRBV5-1 and J is TRBJ2-1, with D possibly being TRBD1 (6 bases). Germline V gene lookup returns CDR1 SGHRS and CDR2 YFSETQ. The V end lost 4 bases, the J end lost 4 bases, and 18 bases lay between the germline ends. This CDR3 contains 16 residues. The CDR3 nucleotides read TGCGCCAGCAGCCATAAAACCGGGACAACTTACAATGAGCAGTTCTTC. Translated: CASSHKTGTTYNEQFF.

The chain's CDR3 is CASSLVKAGGELFF. CDR3 sequence (DNA): TGTGCCAGCAGCTTAGTGAAGGCGGGCGGGGAGCTGTTTTTT. The gene calls are TRBV7-2 and TRBJ2-2; D may be TRBD2 (5 bases). Germline V gene lookup returns CDR1 SGHTA and CDR2 FQGNSA. V lost 1 base and J 7 bases, leaving 10 bases between the germline ends. CDR3 length: 14 residues.

The J gene is TRBJ2-1, the V gene TRBV6-1; 7 bases map to TRBD2. V lost 1 base and J lost 9; bases outside the gene matches: 9. The CDR3 consists of 15 residues. The germline V gene has CDR1 MNHNS and CDR2 SASEGT. The DNA for the CDR3 is TGTGCCAGCAGTGAAGAGGGATGGAGCGGGACTGAGCAGTTCTTC. Protein product: CASSEEGWSGTEQFF.

The rearrangement uses TRBV11-2 and TRBJ2-2; D not certain. The germline V gene encodes CDR1 SGHAT and CDR2 FQNNGV. V was clipped by 3 bases and J by 6 bases, with 11 bases between them. The CDR3 spans 14 residues. In DNA form, the CDR3 reads TGTGCCAGCAGCTTTTCAGCCGGGCCCGGGGAGCTGTTTTTT. Translating it yields CASSFSAGPGELFF. Supplemented by reference TRBV11-2 and TRBJ2-2, the full variable domain reads EAGVAQSPRYKIIEKRQSVAFWCNPISGHATLYWYQQILGQGPKLLIQFQNNGVVDDSQLPKDRFSAERLKGVDSTLKIQPAKLEDSAVYLCASSFSAGPGELFFGEGSRLTVL.

The V gene is TRBV5-3, the J gene TRBJ2-7; unclear D gene. TRBV5-3 is identified as an open reading frame with a role that is uncertain. V lost 0 bases and J 2 bases, leaving 6 bases between the germline ends. This CDR3 comprises 13 residues. CDR3 region: CARSLGQPYEQYF. CDR3 nucleotide sequence: TGTGCCAGAAGCTTGGGGCAACCCTACGAGCAGTACTTC.

This chain links TRBV30 with TRBJ2-2; possible D gene TRBD2, 6 bases. There are 13 residues in the CDR3. Trimming cost V 1 base and J 4 bases, with 7 bases left between them. The V gene's germline CDR1 is GTSNPN and CDR2 SVGIG (reference sequence). CDR3 region: CAWSEAGTGELFF. CDR3 sequence (DNA): TGTGCCTGGAGTGAAGCGGGCACCGGGGAGCTGTTTTTT.

Note on this clone: This specimen includes other DNA sequences encoding the same CDR3. The V and J genes are TRBV19 and TRBJ2-7; 12 bases line up with TRBD1. The CDR3 is made up of 15 amino acids. With V trimmed by 4 bases and J by 1 base, 2 bases remained unmatched. CDR1 is LNHDA and CDR2 is SQIVND in the germline V gene (reference sequence). The CDR3 spells CASSTGQGASYEQYF. Here the CDR3 DNA reads TGTGCCAGTAGTACGGGACAGGGGGCATCCTACGAGCAGTACTTC. Full variable domain (rest looked up from reference TRBV19 and TRBJ2-7): DGGITQSPKYLFRKEGQNVTLSCEQNLNHDAMYWYRQDPGQGLRLIYYSQIVNDFQKGDIAEGYSVSREKKESFPLTVTSAQKNPTAFYLCASSTGQGASYEQYFGPGTRLTVT.

The chain is built from TRBV19 and TRBJ2-7; perhaps D is TRBD1 or TRBD2 (6 bases each). The CDR3 sequence is 17 residues long. The ends were cut back, 4 bases at V and 0 bases at J, with 19 bases in the middle. Germline CDR1 and CDR2: LNHDA and SQIVND (reference sequence). DNA for the CDR3: TGTGCCAGTAGTACCAGGGGCATAGCGGCTCTCTCCTACGAGCAGTACTTC. Amino acids: CASSTRGIAALSYEQYF. The complete variable domain, with remaining parts taken from reference TRBV19 and TRBJ2-7, reads DGGITQSPKYLFRKEGQNVTLSCEQNLNHDAMYWYRQDPGQGLRLIYYSQIVNDFQKGDIAEGYSVSREKKESFPLTVTSAQKNPTAFYLCASSTRGIAALSYEQYFGPGTRLTVT.

This rearrangement joins TRBV6-6 to TRBJ1-1; D is ambiguous. Germline V gene sequence: CDR1 MNHNY, CDR2 SVGAGI (reference sequence). There are 15 residues in the CDR3. The germline V and J ends were trimmed by 2 bases and 0 bases, with 10 bases remaining between them. CDR3 sequence (DNA): TGTGCCAGCAGTTACGGCGGAACTTTGAACACTGAAGCTTTCTTT. Translating it yields CASSYGGTLNTEAFF.

This chain connects TRBV7-9 to TRBJ2-6, with 7 bases matching TRBD1. With 5 bases clipped from V and 0 bases from J, the junction kept 7 bases outside the gene matches. CDR1 is SEHNR and CDR2 is FQNEAQ in the germline V gene (reference sequence). The CDR3 consists of 17 residues. The CDR3 is CASSTKAGGSGANVLTF. As DNA, the CDR3 is TGTGCCAGCAGCACGAAGGCAGGGGGCTCTGGGGCCAACGTCCTGACTTTC.

The rearrangement joins TRBV19 to TRBJ2-1; the match to TRBD2 covers 9 bases. The junction had 3 bases not matched to a gene; V was cut back by 4 bases and J by 5 bases. The CDR3 loop spans 14 amino acids. Germline CDR1 reads LNHDA; CDR2 reads SQIVND (reference sequence). The CDR3 loop is CASSSGRENNEQFF. CDR3 nucleotide sequence: TGTGCCAGTAGTAGCGGGAGGGAAAACAATGAGCAGTTCTTC.

The chain uses TRBV6-6 and TRBJ2-5; D gene unclear. CDR1 and CDR2 from the germline V gene are MNHNY and SVGAGI (reference sequence). V lost 2 bases and J lost 4, with 11 bases in between. The CDR3 spans 14 residues. CDR3 DNA: TGTGCCAGCAGTTACCTGGATAGGGCAGAGACCCAGTACTTC. Translation: CASSYLDRAETQYF.

This clone was seen once. This chain links TRBV30 with TRBJ2-3; D gene ambiguous. V was shortened by 4 bases and J by 6 bases, with 20 bases between the two germline ends. Germline CDR1 GTSNPN, CDR2 SVGIG (reference sequence). The CDR3 is 15 residues long. The CDR3 loop is CAWTPTGPKDDTQYF. CDR3 in DNA: TGTGCCTGGACCCCCACGGGCCCCAAGGATGATACGCAGTATTTT.

The V gene is TRBV7-2, the J gene TRBJ1-1; D remains unclear. Per the germline V gene, CDR1 is SGHTA and CDR2 is FQGNSA. The CDR3 sequence is 15 residues long. V was shortened by 4 bases and J by 5 bases, with 17 bases between the two germline ends. As DNA, the CDR3 is TGTGCCAGCAGCTCCGGGCGGCGGCTCGAGACTGAAGCTTTCTTT. Its protein product is CASSSGRRLETEAFF.